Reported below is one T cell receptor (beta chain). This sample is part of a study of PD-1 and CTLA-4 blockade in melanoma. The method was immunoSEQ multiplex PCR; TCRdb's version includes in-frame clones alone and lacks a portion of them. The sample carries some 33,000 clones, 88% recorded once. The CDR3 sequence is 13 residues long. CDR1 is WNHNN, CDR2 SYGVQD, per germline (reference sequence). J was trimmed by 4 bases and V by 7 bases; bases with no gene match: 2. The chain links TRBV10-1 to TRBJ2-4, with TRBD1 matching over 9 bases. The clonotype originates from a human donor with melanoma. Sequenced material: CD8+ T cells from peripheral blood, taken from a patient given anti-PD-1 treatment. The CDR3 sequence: CASNGTGKNIQYF. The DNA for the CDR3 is TGCGCCAGCAACGGGACAGGGAAAAACATTCAGTACTTC.